The text below deals with one TCR beta chain. As yet, its antigen is unknown. The record originates from a study of cytomegalovirus exposure and HLA in healthy donors. General study results and limits: In a later analysis, specific HLA alleles were associated with 15,000 to 20,000 TCR beta sequences at a 0.05 false discovery rate.

Likely unrecorded immune exposures existed in these nominally healthy donors. V lost 5 bases and J 2 bases, leaving 10 bases between the germline ends. The CDR3 has 13 amino acids. The germline V gene encodes CDR1 MNHNS and CDR2 SASEGT. This PCR relied on a set of 60 Vbeta primers and 13 Jbeta primers. This table comes from immunoSEQ multiplex PCR, and its TCRdb copy is limited to in-frame clones, with some not included. The sample records some 200,000 clones, approximately 80% being singletons. The TCR was taken from a woman aged 45-60 years in good health and CMV-seropositive. Sequences were obtained from PBMCs. This sequence joins TRBV6-1 and TRBJ2-7; a weak D match, TRBD2 (6 bases). The CDR3 region has the DNA TGTGCCAGCAGTTCCGGCGGGACCTACGAGCAGTACTTC. It codes for CASSSGGTYEQYF.